This is a list of T cell receptor beta chains from one sample in a study of response to subunit inactivated influenza vaccine. TCRdb fed the RT-PCR reads into MiXCR, producing one record per CDR3 protein. The table shows over 150,000 distinct CDR3 sequences, with approximately 8.7% occurring only once. The sequencing here drew on non-naive T cells sorted from PBMCs, taken on the day of vaccination. These receptors came from a man aged 50 to 59 who received an inactivated influenza vaccine. The CDR3 runs from the conserved cysteine through the conserved F or W. Each record gives: J gene, V gene, CDR3 protein.

J: TRBJ2-7
V: TRBV20-1
CDR3: CSAETGSPYEQYF

J: TRBJ1-5
V: TRBV7-2
CDR3: CASSLATGGYQPQHF

J: TRBJ2-1
V: TRBV2
CDR3: CASTKMTVNEQFF

J: TRBJ1-1
V: TRBV7-9
CDR3: CASSTTGREVAFF

J: TRBJ2-1
V: TRBV5-1
CDR3: CASQTGGGTYNEQFF

J: TRBJ2-5
V: TRBV6-2/TRBV6-3
CDR3: CASSDQGGDADTQYF

J: TRBJ2-3
V: TRBV7-2
CDR3: CASSTSSGSDTQYF

J: TRBJ2-1
V: TRBV5-1
CDR3: CASSSFRDRVYNEQFF

J: TRBJ2-2
V: TRBV5-1
CDR3: CASSRRTTNTGELFF

J: TRBJ2-7
V: TRBV10-3
CDR3: CAISESRDEQYF

J: TRBJ1-2
V: TRBV30
CDR3: CACRGTAIYTF

J: TRBJ1-5
V: TRBV6-1
CDR3: CASSGGANQPQHF